The clone carrying this T cell receptor (beta chain) was counted at least ten times. This entry is derived from a study of chronic HIV infection and antiretroviral therapy. TCRdb re-analysed the 5' RACE reads in MiXCR, keeping a single row per CDR3 protein. Seen here are approximately 30,000 distinct CDR3 sequences, around 8.6% observed once, and the top ten hold over 2%. The sequencing input was peripheral blood. The TCR was taken from an adult who had HIV and had not received antiretroviral therapy, or was an uninfected healthy control (not recorded which).

The CDR3 DNA sequence: TGCAGTGCTGAGGGGGACACTGGCAATCAGCCCCAGCATTTT. Its protein is CSAEGDTGNQPQHF. The rearrangement joins TRBV20-1 to TRBJ1-5, with D maybe TRBD1 (6 bases). V lost 5 bases and J lost 2, with 13 bases in between. The germline CDR1 and CDR2 sequences are DFQATT and SNEGSKA (reference sequence). This CDR3 has 14 amino acids.